One and the same sample provided the 29 T cell receptor beta chains below, sequenced in a study of CD8+ T cells in alopecia areata. Extracted from the samples, RNA was reverse transcribed into cDNA to serve as the sequencing template. Produced via immunoSEQ multiplex PCR; TCRdb's table is partial and in-frame only. Among about 210,000 clones listed, 35% to 40% were seen once. Noted treatment: oral pan-JAK inhibitor, 5-10 mg twice daily. This sample comprised CD4+ T cells sorted from blood, obtained at approximately week 30, from a patient treated with tofacitinib. These receptor sequences come from a human donor with alopecia areata.

The rearrangement uses TRBV5-1 and TRBJ2-1, with 11 nucleotides matching TRBD2. This CDR3 region has 17 residues. Per the germline V gene, CDR1 is SGHRS and CDR2 is YFSETQ. The junction had 5 bases not matched to a gene; V was cut back by 0 bases and J by 3 bases. In nucleotides, the CDR3 is TGCGCCAGCAGCTTGGCCGGGCTAGCGGGGGGCTACAATGAGCAGTTCTTC. This translates into CASSLAGLAGGYNEQFF.

This clone was seen many times. CDR3 in amino acids: CASSTDRGREQYF. CDR3 DNA: TGTGCCAGCAGCACTGACAGGGGAAGAGAGCAGTACTTC. This sequence joins TRBV11-2 and TRBJ2-7, with 8 bases identical to TRBD1. This CDR3 has 13 amino acids. Germline loops: CDR1 SGHAT, CDR2 FQNNGV. The V segment lost 5 bases and the J segment 7 bases; nucleotides outside the gene matches: 7.

In DNA form, the CDR3 reads TGTGCCAGCAGTGAATCCGGTACGGGGGCCAACGTCCTGACTTTC. Translated, it gives CASSESGTGANVLTF. The chain couples TRBV25-1 to TRBJ2-6; D ambiguous. The V gene's germline CDR1 is MGHDK and CDR2 SYGVNS. The V end lost 1 base, the J end lost 4 bases, and 8 bases lay between the germline ends. The CDR3 contains 15 residues.

V and J are TRBV18 and TRBJ1-1, with 7 bases identical to TRBD1. CDR1 KGHSH and CDR2 LQKENI come from the germline V gene. Trimming at V came to 0 bases and at J to 5 bases, leaving 9 bases not matched to a gene. The CDR3 extends over 16 amino acids. CDR3 coding DNA: TGTGCCAGCTCACCACCGAATGAGGGGGCTCGGACTGAAGCTTTCTTT. It specifies CASSPPNEGARTEAFF.

V gene TRBV6-1 combines with J gene TRBJ2-5; 8 nucleotides align to TRBD2. Trimming cost V 4 bases and J 1 base; bases outside gene matches: 8. Germline V CDR1 and CDR2: MNHNS, SASEGT. CDR3 length: 16 amino acids. The CDR3 protein is CASSGRLARGQETQYF. DNA of the CDR3: TGTGCCAGCAGTGGGAGACTAGCGAGGGGCCAAGAGACCCAGTACTTC.

This chain connects TRBV2 to TRBJ1-1; 8 bases agree with TRBD1. The CDR3 totals 15 residues. CDR1 and CDR2 (germline): SNHLY, FYNNEI. Unmatched junction bases numbered 8, after V lost 4 bases and J lost 4 bases. The CDR3 DNA is TGTGCCAGCAGTGCTAGAGGACAGGGAGGCACTGAAGCTTTCTTT. It translates to CASSARGQGGTEAFF.

V usage is TRBV25-1 and J usage is TRBJ1-2; D is possibly TRBD1 (6 bases). The germline V and J ends were trimmed by 4 bases and 8 bases, with 17 bases remaining between them. This CDR3 has 14 residues. Germline V gene lookup returns CDR1 MGHDK and CDR2 SYGVNS. The CDR3 loop reads CASSGYRQERGYTF. As DNA, the CDR3 is TGTGCCAGCAGTGGTTACCGACAGGAAAGGGGCTACACCTTC.

The chain uses TRBV2 and TRBJ2-7; D is possibly TRBD2 (5 bases). The CDR3 length is 11 residues. Trimming took 6 bases from V and 5 from J, leaving 8 bases between them. Per germline, CDR1 SNHLY and CDR2 FYNNEI. The CDR3 is CASRRVNEQYF. Written as DNA, the CDR3 is TGTGCCAGCAGGAGGGTTAACGAGCAGTACTTC.

This clone was counted only a few times. The V gene is TRBV7-9, the J gene TRBJ2-1; 9 nucleotides match TRBD2. The J segment lost 6 bases and the V segment lost 1 base, leaving 10 bases of the junction unmatched. Germline CDR1 SEHNR, CDR2 FQNEAQ (reference sequence). CDR3 length: 17 residues. CDR3 nucleotide sequence: TGTGCCAGCAGCTTAGAGTCATGGCGGGGGGGCCCCAATGAGCAGTTCTTC. The encoded protein is CASSLESWRGGPNEQFF.

In nucleotides, the CDR3 is TGCAGCGTTGATCAAGTAATTCAAGAGACCCAGTACTTC. Its protein product is CSVDQVIQETQYF. V gene TRBV29-1 combines with J gene TRBJ2-5; D uncertain. CDR3 length: 13 residues. Trimming removed 3 bases from V and 2 bases from J, with 10 bases in between. Per the germline V gene, CDR1 is SQVTM and CDR2 is ANQGSEA.

The J gene is TRBJ2-3, the V gene TRBV19; the D is unclear. V was trimmed by 5 bases and J by 4 bases, leaving 4 bases between them. There are 11 residues in the CDR3. CDR1 is LNHDA, CDR2 SQIVND, per germline (reference sequence). CDR3 amino acids: CASSFADTQYF. The CDR3 DNA is TGTGCCAGTAGTTTCGCAGATACGCAGTATTTT.

V and J are TRBV7-2 and TRBJ1-1; no definite D call. Trimming stripped 4 bases from V and 1 base from J, with 10 bases between. This CDR3 spans 14 amino acids. Germline values: CDR1 SGHTA, CDR2 FQGNSA. The CDR3 DNA sequence: TGTGCCAGCAGCTCCCTGGACGGGAACACTGAAGCTTTCTTT. This encodes CASSSLDGNTEAFF.

The chain employs TRBV6-6 and TRBJ2-5, with 7 bases that match TRBD1. CDR3 length: 15 amino acids. With 6 bases clipped from V and 5 bases from J, the junction kept 12 bases outside the gene matches. Germline V lookup: CDR1 MNHNY, CDR2 SVGAGI (reference sequence). CDR3 amino acids: CASRSGTVESETQYF. The DNA for the CDR3 is TGTGCCAGCAGGTCCGGGACAGTTGAGTCCGAGACCCAGTACTTC.

This chain connects TRBV6-6 to TRBJ1-4, with D hard to call. V shed 7 bases and J shed 5 bases, with 14 bases lying between them. The CDR3 length is 14 residues. Germline V CDR1 and CDR2: MNHNY, SVGAGI (reference sequence). In DNA form, the CDR3 reads TGTGCCAGCAAGCGGCCCCAAGGAAATGAAAAACTGTTTTTT. It translates to CASKRPQGNEKLFF.

This chain uses TRBV5-1 with TRBJ1-4, with D possibly being TRBD1 (6 bases). The V and J ends lost 4 bases and 7 bases respectively, with 11 bases between them. Germline V CDR1 and CDR2: SGHRS, YFSETQ. This CDR3 comprises 13 residues. The CDR3 DNA reads TGCGCCAGCAGCCCACAGGACAGTGAAAAACTGTTTTTT. Its translation: CASSPQDSEKLFF.

The rearrangement joins TRBV6-5 to TRBJ1-5, with D possibly TRBD1 on 6 matching bases. Germline V gives CDR1 MNHEY, CDR2 SVGAGI. V gave up 6 bases and J gave up 0 bases, with 12 bases separating them. The CDR3 extends over 15 amino acids. This CDR3 reads CASRGTHDSNQPQHF. The DNA of the CDR3 is TGTGCCAGCAGAGGGACACATGATAGCAATCAGCCCCAGCATTTT.

This clone was counted only a few times. CDR3 DNA: TGTGCCAGCAGCTCGGGTGGCCCCTCTGGAAACACCATATATTTT. Translated, it gives CASSSGGPSGNTIYF. This chain connects TRBV7-3 to TRBJ1-3; no clear D. Trimming shortened V by 4 bases and J by 0 bases, and 10 bases separated the two germline ends. Germline V lookup: CDR1 SGHTA, CDR2 FQGTGA. CDR3 length equals 15 residues.

This clone was detected only once. The rearrangement joins TRBV5-4 to TRBJ1-4, with unresolved D. V gave up 6 bases and J gave up 4 bases, with 10 bases separating them. CDR3 length equals 13 residues. The germline gives CDR1 SGHNT, CDR2 YYREEE (reference sequence). The CDR3 sequence: CASTPWDNEKLFF. In DNA, the CDR3 is TGTGCCAGCACCCCATGGGATAATGAAAAACTGTTTTTT.

The V call is TRBV6-5, the J call TRBJ2-7; D is unresolved. Germline CDR1 is MNHEY and CDR2 is SVGAGI. This CDR3 is 14 amino acids long. Trimming left V 6 bases short and J 2 bases short, with 14 bases between. In nucleotides, the CDR3 is TGTGCCAGCAGGTTGTGGGAATCCGCCTACGAGCAGTACTTC. Amino acids: CASRLWESAYEQYF.

The gene calls are TRBV6-1 and TRBJ2-3; no reliable D call. CDR1 and CDR2 from the germline V gene are MNHNS and SASEGT. This CDR3 comprises 13 residues. The V end was cut by 5 bases, the J end by 4 bases, with 10 bases between. The CDR3 DNA is TGTGCCAGCAGTTTCTACAGAGCAGATACGCAGTATTTT. Translation: CASSFYRADTQYF.

This clone was detected a few times. This chain links TRBV7-2 with TRBJ2-7; D is ambiguous. The V end lost 5 bases, the J end lost 2 bases, and 16 bases lay between the germline ends. CDR1 is SGHTA, CDR2 FQGNSA, per germline. This CDR3 is built from 15 residues. CDR3 DNA sequence: TGTGCCAGCAGCCCGCCTGGGCACCAAGCCTACGAGCAGTACTTC. Its protein product is CASSPPGHQAYEQYF.

In this sample, this clone turned up a few times. The rearrangement links TRBV7-9 to TRBJ2-2; 7 positions agree with TRBD2. The CDR3 contains 14 residues. Germline CDR1 SEHNR, CDR2 FQNEAQ (reference sequence). Trimming at V came to 5 bases and at J to 5 bases, leaving 5 bases not matched to a gene. CDR3 sequence: CASSLSGGTGELFF. CDR3 nucleotide sequence: TGTGCCAGCAGCCTCTCGGGGGGTACCGGGGAGCTGTTTTTT.

A few counts support this clone. The gene calls are TRBV5-1 and TRBJ2-2, with a tentative D call TRBD1 (6 bases). Germline assignment: CDR1 SGHRS and CDR2 YFSETQ. The CDR3 covers 13 residues. V lost 7 bases, J lost 6 bases, and 13 bases lay in between. CDR3 sequence (DNA): TGCGCCAGCCGACAGGCGGGTGCCGGGGAGCTGTTTTTT. Protein product: CASRQAGAGELFF.

A few counts support this clone. The chain recombines TRBV6-1 with TRBJ1-4; D might be TRBD1 (5 bases). Trimming pared 10 bases from V and 8 bases from J, leaving 14 bases between. The V gene's germline CDR1 is MNHNS and CDR2 SASEGT. This CDR3 has 12 amino acids. The CDR3 DNA is TGTGCCACCTCATGGACAAGCGAAAAACTGTTTTTT. Protein sequence: CATSWTSEKLFF.

This clone was counted only a few times. The chain combines TRBV7-7 with TRBJ2-2; D uncertain. This CDR3 spans 14 amino acids. CDR1 is SSHAT and CDR2 is FNYEAQ in the germline V gene (reference sequence). V was trimmed by 8 bases and J by 1 base, leaving 11 bases between them. CDR3 sequence: CASRLMQNTGELFF. CDR3 bases: TGTGCCAGCCGCCTAATGCAGAACACCGGGGAGCTGTTTTTT.

The V gene is TRBV23-1, the J gene TRBJ1-1, with no clear D. TRBV23-1 is an ORF for which the function is uncertain. This CDR3 comprises 16 residues. Trimming shortened V by 3 bases and J by 0 bases, and 14 bases separated the two germline ends. The CDR3 DNA follows: TGCGCCAGCAGTCATCCGCAGCCTAATATGAACACTGAAGCTTTCTTT. It codes for CASSHPQPNMNTEAFF.

CDR3 coding DNA: TGTGCCTGGAGTGTCCCCGGGGGAAGCTCCTACGAGCAGTACTTC. This encodes CAWSVPGGSSYEQYF. V and J are TRBV30 and TRBJ2-7, with a possible D match to TRBD2 (6 bases). Germline CDR1 reads GTSNPN; CDR2 reads SVGIG (reference sequence). V was pared by 0 bases and J by 0 bases, with 12 bases between. The CDR3 is made up of 15 amino acids.

The chain links TRBV29-1 to TRBJ2-6; 7 bases line up with TRBD2. Germline CDR1 is SQVTM and CDR2 is ANQGSEA. The CDR3 has 16 amino acids. J lost 4 bases, V lost 4 bases, and 10 bases had no gene match. The CDR3 nucleotides are TGCAGCGTTGGGGAGCGGGGCCTGCTGGGGGCCAACGTCCTGACTTTC. Translation gives CSVGERGLLGANVLTF.

The V gene is TRBV15, the J gene TRBJ1-2; perhaps TRBD1 as D (6 bases). Germline assignment: CDR1 LNHNV and CDR2 YYDKDF (reference sequence). V was shortened by 1 base and J by 4 bases, with 13 bases between the two germline ends. This CDR3 contains 15 residues. CDR3 in DNA: TGTGCCACCAGCAGAGCCCGTTCGACAGGCTATGGCTACACCTTC. This codes for CATSRARSTGYGYTF.